These T cell receptor beta chains were read from a single sample in a study of blood T cell repertoires in COVID-19. The protocol was immunoSEQ multiplex PCR, while the TCRdb copy is restricted to in-frame clones and leaves out a portion. The repertoire holds 300,000 or so clones, with around 90% as singletons. The sequencing input was PBMCs or T cells enriched from blood (not recorded which). The receptors derive from a woman aged 25 to 45 who had recovered from COVID-19. Each CDR3 is given with its conserved first and last residue. The order of the fields is J gene, V gene, D gene, clone size, CDR3 protein, CDR3 DNA. A D gene is named only where the DNA matches it firmly. Where a row states a size, it is once, few, many or the class of an expanded clone; other rows omit it.

j_gene: TRBJ1-1; v_gene: TRBV7-8; d_gene: .; abundance: once; CDR3aa: CASSQQGFPNTEAFF; CDR3nt: TGTGCCAGCAGCCAACAGGGCTTCCCAAACACTGAAGCTTTCTTT
j_gene: TRBJ1-5; v_gene: TRBV19; d_gene: TRBD1; abundance: .; CDR3aa: CASSIWQGGGNQPQHF; CDR3nt: TGTGCCAGTAGTATTTGGCAGGGGGGTGGCAATCAGCCCCAGCATTTT
j_gene: TRBJ2-2; v_gene: TRBV7-2; d_gene: TRBD2; abundance: .; CDR3aa: CASSPGTRTYPAGELFF; CDR3nt: TGTGCCAGCAGCCCTGGGACTAGAACATACCCAGCCGGGGAGCTGTTTTTT
j_gene: TRBJ1-3; v_gene: TRBV19; d_gene: .; abundance: .; CDR3aa: CASSIQGSNSGNTIYF; CDR3nt: TGTGCCAGTAGTATTCAGGGATCCAACTCTGGAAACACCATATATTTT
j_gene: TRBJ1-1; v_gene: TRBV5-4; d_gene: TRBD1; abundance: once; CDR3aa: CASRLGPGQGVGLGEAFF; CDR3nt: TGTGCCAGCAGACTAGGCCCGGGACAGGGGGTAGGCTTGGGTGAAGCTTTCTTT
j_gene: TRBJ1-1; v_gene: TRBV5-6; d_gene: .; abundance: .; CDR3aa: CASSLVASWDTEAFF; CDR3nt: TGTGCCAGCAGCTTGGTAGCCTCCTGGGACACTGAAGCTTTCTTT
j_gene: TRBJ2-5; v_gene: TRBV11-2; d_gene: .; abundance: .; CDR3aa: CASSLTGSEETQYF; CDR3nt: TGTGCCAGCAGCCTAACAGGTTCGGAAGAGACCCAGTACTTC
j_gene: TRBJ1-4; v_gene: TRBV5-1; d_gene: TRBD1; abundance: .; CDR3aa: CASSRQGVRDEKLFF; CDR3nt: TGCGCCAGCAGCCGGCAGGGGGTTAGAGATGAAAAACTGTTTTTT
j_gene: TRBJ2-7; v_gene: TRBV11-2; d_gene: TRBD2; abundance: .; CDR3aa: CASSFLAGGPDEQYF; CDR3nt: TGTGCCAGCAGCTTCCTAGCGGGAGGGCCGGACGAGCAGTACTTC
j_gene: TRBJ1-2; v_gene: TRBV6-5; d_gene: .; abundance: .; CDR3aa: CASDEVQGDYGYTF; CDR3nt: TGTGCCAGCGATGAGGTACAGGGAGACTATGGCTACACCTTC
j_gene: TRBJ1-1; v_gene: TRBV5-1; d_gene: TRBD1; abundance: .; CDR3aa: CASSLRTGLGAEAFF; CDR3nt: TGCGCCAGCAGCCTAAGGACAGGGTTAGGGGCTGAAGCTTTCTTT
j_gene: TRBJ1-2; v_gene: TRBV4-1; d_gene: TRBD1; abundance: .; CDR3aa: CASSQDQGTGGHRFYGYTF; CDR3nt: TGCGCCAGCAGCCAAGATCAAGGGACAGGGGGCCATAGATTTTATGGCTACACCTTC
j_gene: TRBJ2-1; v_gene: TRBV29-1; d_gene: TRBD2; abundance: .; CDR3aa: CSVAPSGSYNEQFF; CDR3nt: TGCAGCGTTGCCCCTAGCGGCTCCTACAATGAGCAGTTCTTC
j_gene: TRBJ2-2; v_gene: TRBV6-5; d_gene: TRBD2; abundance: .; CDR3aa: CASVPSGDTGELFF; CDR3nt: TGTGCCAGCGTACCTAGCGGGGACACCGGGGAGCTGTTTTTT
j_gene: TRBJ2-1; v_gene: TRBV6-1; d_gene: TRBD2; abundance: .; CDR3aa: CASSERPGGPYNEQFF; CDR3nt: TGTGCCAGCAGTGAGCGACCGGGAGGGCCGTACAATGAGCAGTTCTTC
j_gene: TRBJ1-6; v_gene: TRBV27; d_gene: TRBD1; abundance: .; CDR3aa: CASSSPGQTNSPLHF; CDR3nt: TGTGCCAGCAGTTCGCCGGGACAGACTAATTCACCCCTCCACTTT
j_gene: TRBJ2-1; v_gene: TRBV29-1; d_gene: TRBD2; abundance: .; CDR3aa: CSALAGETYNEQFF; CDR3nt: TGCAGCGCGCTAGCGGGAGAGACTTACAATGAGCAGTTCTTC
j_gene: TRBJ2-7; v_gene: TRBV24-1; d_gene: TRBD2; abundance: .; CDR3aa: CATSVSGLATDEQYF; CDR3nt: TGTGCCACCAGTGTGTCAGGACTAGCGACAGACGAGCAGTACTTC
j_gene: TRBJ2-1; v_gene: TRBV4-1; d_gene: .; abundance: few; CDR3aa: CASSPHGGAGRSYNEQFF; CDR3nt: TGCGCCAGCAGCCCCCACGGTGGGGCAGGCCGCTCCTACAATGAGCAGTTCTTC
j_gene: TRBJ1-4; v_gene: TRBV6-1; d_gene: .; abundance: .; CDR3aa: CASSEGSANEKLFF; CDR3nt: TGTGCCAGCAGTGAAGGGTCAGCGAATGAAAAACTGTTTTTT
j_gene: TRBJ2-1; v_gene: TRBV27; d_gene: TRBD2; abundance: .; CDR3aa: CASSPTSGNNEQFF; CDR3nt: TGTGCCAGCAGTCCAACTAGCGGGAACAATGAGCAGTTCTTC
j_gene: TRBJ2-7; v_gene: TRBV18; d_gene: TRBD2; abundance: .; CDR3aa: CASSPELAGDIYEQYF; CDR3nt: TGTGCCAGCTCACCAGAACTAGCGGGAGACATCTACGAGCAGTACTTC
j_gene: TRBJ2-1; v_gene: TRBV19; d_gene: TRBD2; abundance: .; CDR3aa: CASSIFLAGGRGYNEQFF; CDR3nt: TGTGCCAGTAGTATTTTCCTAGCGGGAGGACGGGGCTACAATGAGCAGTTCTTC
j_gene: TRBJ2-7; v_gene: TRBV7-6; d_gene: .; abundance: .; CDR3aa: CASSRKDSPYEQYF; CDR3nt: TGTGCCAGCAGCCGCAAGGACTCGCCCTACGAGCAGTACTTC
j_gene: TRBJ2-5; v_gene: TRBV6-5; d_gene: TRBD2; abundance: .; CDR3aa: CASSPLAGAAETQYF; CDR3nt: TGTGCCAGCAGTCCTCTAGCGGGAGCGGCAGAGACCCAGTACTTC
j_gene: TRBJ2-1; v_gene: TRBV12-3/TRBV12-4; d_gene: TRBD1; abundance: .; CDR3aa: CASTGQGYDEQFF; CDR3nt: TGTGCCAGCACAGGACAGGGATACGATGAGCAGTTCTTC
j_gene: TRBJ1-1; v_gene: TRBV29-1; d_gene: TRBD1; abundance: .; CDR3aa: CSGQGMNTEAFF; CDR3nt: TGCAGCGGACAGGGGATGAACACTGAAGCTTTCTTT
j_gene: TRBJ2-5; v_gene: TRBV5-5; d_gene: TRBD2; abundance: .; CDR3aa: CASSGLAGEGETQYF; CDR3nt: TGTGCCAGCAGCGGACTAGCGGGAGAAGGGGAGACCCAGTACTTC
j_gene: TRBJ2-1; v_gene: TRBV5-1; d_gene: TRBD2; abundance: .; CDR3aa: CASSFWTSGRQPSSYNEQFF; CDR3nt: TGCGCCAGCAGCTTTTGGACTAGCGGGAGGCAACCAAGCTCCTACAATGAGCAGTTCTTC
j_gene: TRBJ2-7; v_gene: TRBV2; d_gene: TRBD1; abundance: .; CDR3aa: CASRLGTDLSYEQYF; CDR3nt: TGTGCCAGCAGACTAGGGACAGATCTTTCCTACGAGCAGTACTTC
j_gene: TRBJ2-3; v_gene: TRBV14; d_gene: TRBD2; abundance: .; CDR3aa: CASSQDDASGTSTDTQYF; CDR3nt: TGTGCCAGCAGCCAAGACGACGCTAGCGGGACTAGCACAGATACGCAGTATTTT
j_gene: TRBJ2-2; v_gene: TRBV4-1; d_gene: TRBD2; abundance: .; CDR3aa: CASSQDGGRAGSFWELFF; CDR3nt: TGCGCCAGCAGCCAAGATGGAGGGAGGGCCGGTAGTTTCTGGGAGCTGTTTTTT
j_gene: TRBJ2-5; v_gene: TRBV7-6; d_gene: TRBD2; abundance: few; CDR3aa: CASSLDYAGGPKKTQYF; CDR3nt: TGTGCCAGCAGCTTAGATTATGCGGGAGGGCCGAAAAAGACCCAGTACTTC
j_gene: TRBJ1-5; v_gene: TRBV18; d_gene: .; abundance: .; CDR3aa: CASSRGRDQPQHF; CDR3nt: TGTGCCAGCTCACGGGGCAGGGATCAGCCCCAGCATTTT
j_gene: TRBJ2-5; v_gene: TRBV6-1; d_gene: TRBD2; abundance: .; CDR3aa: CASSEAGGGRETQYF; CDR3nt: TGTGCCAGCAGTGAAGCGGGGGGAGGGAGAGAGACCCAGTACTTC
j_gene: TRBJ2-1; v_gene: TRBV4-3; d_gene: TRBD2; abundance: .; CDR3aa: CASSQGLAGAIEQFF; CDR3nt: TGCGCCAGCAGCCAAGGACTAGCGGGAGCAATTGAGCAGTTCTTC
j_gene: TRBJ2-6; v_gene: TRBV6-2/TRBV6-3; d_gene: .; abundance: once; CDR3aa: CASSTYTGWGANVLTF; CDR3nt: TGTGCCAGCAGTACGTACACAGGGTGGGGGGCCAACGTCCTGACTTTC
j_gene: TRBJ1-1; v_gene: TRBV11-2; d_gene: .; abundance: .; CDR3aa: CASSRQSTEEAFF; CDR3nt: TGTGCCAGCAGCCGACAGTCCACGGAGGAAGCTTTCTTT
j_gene: TRBJ2-2; v_gene: TRBV10-3; d_gene: TRBD2; abundance: .; CDR3aa: CAIRGLAGGNTGELFF; CDR3nt: TGTGCCATCAGGGGACTAGCGGGAGGGAACACCGGGGAGCTGTTTTTT
j_gene: TRBJ1-4; v_gene: TRBV9; d_gene: .; abundance: .; CDR3aa: CASSVGVGNEKLFF; CDR3nt: TGTGCCAGCAGCGTCGGGGTTGGTAATGAAAAACTGTTTTTT
j_gene: TRBJ2-2; v_gene: TRBV10-3; d_gene: TRBD1; abundance: .; CDR3aa: CAIRPGTGGAYTGELFF; CDR3nt: TGTGCCATCAGGCCCGGGACAGGGGGCGCGTACACCGGGGAGCTGTTTTTT